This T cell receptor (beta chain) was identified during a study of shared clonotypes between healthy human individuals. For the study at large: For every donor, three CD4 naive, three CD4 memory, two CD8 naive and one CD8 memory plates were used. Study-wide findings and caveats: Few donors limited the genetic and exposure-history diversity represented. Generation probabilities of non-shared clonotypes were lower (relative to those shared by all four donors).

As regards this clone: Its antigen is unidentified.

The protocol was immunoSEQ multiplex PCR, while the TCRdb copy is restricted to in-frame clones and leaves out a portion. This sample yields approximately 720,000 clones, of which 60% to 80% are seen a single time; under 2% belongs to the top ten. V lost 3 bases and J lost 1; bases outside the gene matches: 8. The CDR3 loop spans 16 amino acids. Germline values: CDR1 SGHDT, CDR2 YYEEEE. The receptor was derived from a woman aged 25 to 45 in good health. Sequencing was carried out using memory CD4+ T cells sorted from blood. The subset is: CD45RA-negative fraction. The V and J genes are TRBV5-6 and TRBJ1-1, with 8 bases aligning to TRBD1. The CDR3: CASSSPGGAGNTEAFF. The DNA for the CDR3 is TGTGCCAGCAGCTCACCAGGGGGCGCGGGGAACACTGAAGCTTTCTTT.